This TCR beta chain was obtained from a study of Ad26.COV2.S vaccination and SARS-CoV-2 variants. The treatment here: some 20 received Ad26.COV2.S at low or high dose, single or two shots; about five received placebo; per-sample allocation not given. All samples were drawn on day 63, counting from the first vaccine or placebo injection. With V trimmed by 5 bases and J by 0 bases, 15 bases remained unmatched. Germline values: CDR1 LGHNT, CDR2 FRNRAP. The CDR3 runs 19 residues. Sequencing used immunoSEQ multiplex PCR; TCRdb keeps in-frame clones, though not all of them. In the table there are about 350,000 clones, about nine tenths of which are singletons.

This TCR derives from a person between 18 and 65 years old who received the Ad26.COV2.S COVID-19 vaccine or a placebo. The chain carries TRBV12-5 and TRBJ1-3, with 8 bases matching TRBD1. The sample here was peripheral blood, taken in a trial of Ad26.COV2.S vaccine versus placebo. The CDR3 DNA reads TGTGCTAGTGGTCTCCGGACAGGGTTCATTAGAAACTCTGGAAACACCATATATTTT. Amino acid sequence: CASGLRTGFIRNSGNTIYF.